This TCR beta chain came from a study of shared clonotypes between healthy human individuals (dated by TCRdb to 2020 to 2022). In the study overall: The cohort comprised two women and a few men aged 18 to 49 years. To increase sequencing depth and limit assay-specific biases, different laboratories used diverse techniques to prepare libraries and sequence TCR repertoires. For each donor, CD4 naive and CD4 memory were each run on three plates, CD8 naive on two plates, and CD8 memory on one plate. Leukapheresis yielded between about 0.9 and 9.5 billion PBMCs per donor. To estimate repertoire size and how much clonotype sharing occurs between individuals, the study deeply sequenced the blood TCR repertoires of about five healthy adults. Study-wide findings and limitations: Estimated clonotype richness was generally larger for naive than for memory subsets. Even with the large sequencing depth, rarefaction of the sorted-subset datasets indicated that sequencing was incomplete. The genetic and exposure-history diversity represented was limited by the small number of donors. Sharing across a few donors was observed for around 4.8% of naive CD4, 3% to 3.5% of naive CD8, roughly 2.3% of memory CD4, and roughly 0.4% of memory CD8 clonotypes. Sampling was restricted to blood, and TCR repertoires in tissues likely differ from the TCR repertoires found in blood. Pairwise subsampling indicated that sequencing depth was expected to affect the degree of clonotype sharing among donors. Higher generation probabilities were observed for clonotypes shared by all four sorted-subset donors than for non-shared clonotypes.

Using the deep immunoSEQ assay, multiplex PCR amplified TCR CDR3 regions from genomic DNA. Extracted genomic DNA from each cell subset was distributed evenly across all wells of several immunoSEQ 96-well plates, and each plate was treated as a replicate. For sorted subsets, 200 to 250 ng of genomic DNA, equivalent to some 30,000 T cell genomes, went into each replicate PCR. Purified libraries were quantified with a Qubit 3.0 fluorometer, sized on a Bioanalyzer 2100, and re-quantified with the KAPA Library Quantification kit. A separate single-read 150-cycle Illumina NextSeq 550 flow cell was used to sequence each immunoSEQ 96-well plate. The paper's processing steps were these. Because the immunoSEQ output included only junctional sequences and no quality scores, the filtering could not be the same as the filtering used for full-length reads. To assign V/J genes and CDR3, sequences were annotated against IMGT germline references using PyIR, a Python wrapper for IgBLAST v1.9. Reads with weak V/J assignments (E-value above 1e-6), missing CDR3, stop codons, out-of-frame junctions, or ambiguous translated residues were removed. V3J clonotypes were defined as sequences sharing an identical inferred V gene, J gene, and CDR3 amino acid sequence. The percentage overlap between two repertoires was calculated by dividing the number of shared unique clonotypes by the size of the smaller repertoire. Three approaches were used to assess repertoire richness: RTK rarefaction, the Chao1 estimator, and Recon v2.1 estimates of unobserved clonotypes. OLGA was used to compute generation probabilities for all TCRbeta clonotypes that the gDNA method yielded from several donors. As stored in TCRdb, this immuneACCESS dataset retains in-frame rearrangements with V and J assigned. A fraction of the clones does not appear; measured against another copy, unresolved V genes explain less than half of the discrepancy, and the remainder lacks a known reason. The V and J calls and the clone size are those of that table, but D and trimming were determined from the DNA. The sample includes approximately 2.4 million clones, with approximately 96% observed a single time. The ten largest clones take up roughly 0.13% of the sample.

Sequences MRHNA (CDR1) and SNTAGT (CDR2) are obtained from the germline V gene. The CDR3 sequence holds 17 residues, the cysteine and phenylalanine included. The DNA shown is the 51-base CDR3, in frame from base 1. V sheds 5 bases and J sheds 4 bases, leaving 21 bases between their ends. The donors were healthy, HIV-negative adults with no recently reported acute infections or vaccinations. Every donor was a Caucasian adult residing in Nashville, Tennessee, USA. CD4+ T cells were enriched by magnetic negative selection, after which naive cells were positively selected on CD45RA and the negative fraction was taken as the memory subset. After blood collection by leukapheresis, PBMCs were isolated using Ficoll-Histopaque density gradient centrifugation and then cryopreserved in the vapor phase of liquid nitrogen. Analytical flow cytometry was used to check the purity and quantity of each magnetically sorted T cell population. Each sorted fraction had its genomic DNA isolated and then quantified by UV absorbance on a Nanodrop 2000c.

Of note for this clone: Its specific antigen is unknown. Base qualities are not at hand, and no much larger clone is one base apart.

The sequence joins TRBV6-4 to TRBJ1-5, with no reliable assignment of the D segment. Specimen: naive CD4+ T cells sorted from blood. The cell subset or site label corresponds to: CD45RA+ positively selected. This clonotype was obtained from a man younger than 30 in good health. The DNA is TGTGCCAGCAGTAATCTTGGTAGGGAAAGGGAAAATCAGCCCCAGCATTTT. It specifies CASSNLGRERENQPQHF.